The clone carrying this TCR beta chain was observed once. This CDR3 spans 15 amino acids. The V gene's germline CDR1 is ENHRY and CDR2 SYGVKD. With 6 bases removed from V and 4 bases from J, the gap between germline ends came to 15 bases. This specimen belongs to a study of T cell changes during pregnancy in multiple sclerosis. Using immunoSEQ multiplex PCR, the repertoire was profiled, and TCRdb retains in-frame clones only, with some absent. The table records more than 55,000 clones, roughly 92% of them present only once. This receptor was obtained from a female donor with multiple sclerosis, enrolled in a pregnancy study. V and J are TRBV10-3 and TRBJ2-2, with a tentative D call TRBD1 (6 bases). This specimen was peripheral blood, taken in the third trimester of pregnancy. The CDR3 protein is CAIRGLDSLTGELFF. The CDR3 nucleotides read TGTGCCATCAGAGGACTGGACAGCCTCACCGGGGAGCTGTTTTTT.